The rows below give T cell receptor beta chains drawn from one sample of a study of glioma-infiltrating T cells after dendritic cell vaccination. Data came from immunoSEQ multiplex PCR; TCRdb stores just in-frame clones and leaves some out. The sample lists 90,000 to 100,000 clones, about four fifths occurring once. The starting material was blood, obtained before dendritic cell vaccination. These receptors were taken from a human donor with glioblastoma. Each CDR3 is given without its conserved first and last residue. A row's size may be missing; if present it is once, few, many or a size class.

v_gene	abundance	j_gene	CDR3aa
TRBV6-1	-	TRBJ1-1	ASSESTGGLGMNTEAF
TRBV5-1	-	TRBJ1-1	ASSLGRVDTEAF
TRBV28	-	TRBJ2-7	ASRGDRVGYEQY
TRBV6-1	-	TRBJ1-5	ASSEARGNQPQH
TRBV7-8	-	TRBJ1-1	ASSVLQGNAEAF
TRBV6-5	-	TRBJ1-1	ASSYRAWGQAF
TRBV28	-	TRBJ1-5	ASSPARETLSNQPQH
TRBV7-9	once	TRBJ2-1	ASSSMTGDEQF
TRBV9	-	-	ASSVGGGAPYEQY
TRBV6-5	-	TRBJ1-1	ASSYSTTGRSTEAF
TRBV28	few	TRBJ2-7	ASSLAGGAYEQY
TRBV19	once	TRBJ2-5	ASSIGSASGGWGETQY
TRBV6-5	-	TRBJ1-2	ASSYIAGALGYT
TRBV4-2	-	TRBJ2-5	ASSHSSGRVQETQY
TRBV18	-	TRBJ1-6	ASSPGQGNSPLH
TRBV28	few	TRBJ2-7	ASSLGDMGLGYEQY
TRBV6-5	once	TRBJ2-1	ASSYTTSGYNEQF
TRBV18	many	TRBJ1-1	ASSPSSVNTEAF
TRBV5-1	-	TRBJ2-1	ASSPRTSGRDNEQF
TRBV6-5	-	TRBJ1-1	ASSYLGFTEAF
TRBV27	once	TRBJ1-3	ASSLSLSSGNTIY
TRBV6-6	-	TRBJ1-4	ASSPSRSGPREKLF
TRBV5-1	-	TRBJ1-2	ASSLGSVGYGYT
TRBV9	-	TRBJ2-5	ASSVVASGGQETQY
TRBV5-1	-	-	ASSLGGTSSYEQY
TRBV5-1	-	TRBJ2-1	ASSFLSGGDEQF
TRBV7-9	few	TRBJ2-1	ASSPHGLAGYNEQF
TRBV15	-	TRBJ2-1	ATSRDPRWGYYNEQF
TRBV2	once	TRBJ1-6	ASSGQGGNSPLH
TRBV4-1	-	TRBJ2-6	ASSPTGGTGANVLT
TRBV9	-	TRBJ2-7	ASSVGSGPYEQY
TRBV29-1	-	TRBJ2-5	SVRQGVEETQY
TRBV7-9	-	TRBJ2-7	ASSSPSGEQY
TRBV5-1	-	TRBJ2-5	ASSSSDFSPETQY
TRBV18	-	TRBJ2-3	ASSRTLGSHYTDTQY
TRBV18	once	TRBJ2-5	ASSPLSGVETQY
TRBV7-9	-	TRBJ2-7	ASSSEGPVPYEQY
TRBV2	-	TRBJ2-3	ASSEALPWGTDTDTQY
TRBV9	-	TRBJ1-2	ASSAGTGVGYT